This T cell receptor (beta chain) was captured by sequencing in a study of CD8+ T cells in alopecia areata. On the study more broadly: Patients in the treated group were given tofacitinib by mouth, 5 to 10 mg twice a day. Study-wide results and caveats: Relative to mice, TCR sharing across patients was less clear, a difference possibly HLA-related. Lesional scalp, especially alopecia totalis/universalis, showed higher clonality than normal scalp.

This clone was observed once. Its antigen is not identified. Trimming pared 3 bases from V and 7 bases from J, leaving 17 bases between. Germline V gene data show CDR1 as SGDLS and CDR2 as YYNGEE. The CDR3 consists of 15 residues. cDNA serving as the sequencing template came from extracted, reverse transcribed RNA. Here immunoSEQ multiplex PCR was the method, and the copy in TCRdb shows in-frame clones only, minus some. The sample records under 300,000 clones, less than 80% being singletons. This TCR was sampled from a human donor with alopecia areata. Sequencing was performed on CD4+ T cells sorted from blood, taken at week 0. The chain links TRBV9 to TRBJ1-5; tentatively, D is TRBD1 (5 bases). CDR3 sequence (DNA): TGTGCCAGCAGCGCCCTGGGCAGCTCAGGGCAGCCCCAGCATTTT. Translating it yields CASSALGSSGQPQHF.